The clone carrying this T cell receptor (beta chain) was counted a single time. Its specificity is not known. The data stem from a study of cytomegalovirus exposure and HLA in healthy donors. Study in general: Unique TCRs numbering some 80 million, obtained from HLA-typed donors, made up an early data release. Overall study results and limits: Researchers reported from a later analysis that most CMV-associated TCR beta chains appeared HLA-restricted. While the bulk of TCR sequences proved rare, some public TCRs turned up in many donors.

The CDR3 has 15 amino acids. The germline V gene has CDR1 SGHNT and CDR2 YYREEE (reference sequence). Amplification used 60 Vbeta primers and 13 Jbeta primers. Per the original data handling: Approximately 11 million of the 80 million or so unique TCR beta chains counted in a later analysis were shared. This table comes from immunoSEQ multiplex PCR, and its TCRdb copy is limited to in-frame clones, with some not included. V and J calls and clone size come straight from that table; D and trimming were deduced from the DNA. The sample consists of 55,000 to 80,000 clones, roughly 70% of them appearing once.

V gene TRBV5-4 combines with J gene TRBJ2-5; weak D call: TRBD2 (6 bases). Matching the DNA end better, TRBJ2-7 makes the J call doubtful. The source material was PBMCs. This receptor was identified in a man between 65 and 79 years old in good health and CMV-seronegative. CDR3 coding DNA: TGTGCCAGCAGCTTGGGCCAGGGAGGCTCCTACGAGCAGTACTTC. Residues: CASSLGQGGSYEQYF.